Presented here are 19 T cell receptor beta chains from one specimen sequenced in a study of blood T cell repertoires in COVID-19. Some clones are missing from TCRdb's copy, which holds only in-frame ones; the method was immunoSEQ multiplex PCR. The table records around 300,000 clones, about 90% of them present only once. The sample consisted of PBMCs or T cells enriched from blood (not recorded which). These receptors came from an older woman who had recovered from COVID-19.

This clone appeared once. This sequence joins TRBV11-3 and TRBJ2-1, with D possibly TRBD2 on 5 matching bases. CDR3 length equals 11 residues. Germline assignment: CDR1 SGHNT and CDR2 YENEEA. The V and J ends lost 10 bases and 7 bases respectively, with 11 bases between them. The CDR3 loop reads CAISVGNEQFF. The CDR3 region has the DNA TGTGCCATTAGCGTGGGGAATGAGCAGTTCTTC.

The CDR3 DNA reads TGTGCCAGCAGGACAGGAGCCCTCTCTGGGGCCAACGTCCTGACTTTC. It is translated as CASRTGALSGANVLTF. The rearrangement uses TRBV28 and TRBJ2-6; D is possibly TRBD1 (6 bases). CDR1 and CDR2 (germline): MDHEN, SYDVKM. The length of the CDR3 is 16 residues. V shed 6 bases and J shed 0 bases, with 12 bases lying between them. The full variable domain, with the rest looked up from reference TRBV28 and TRBJ2-6, is DVKVTQSSRYLVKRTGEKVFLECVQDMDHENMFWYRQDPGLGLRLIYFSYDVKMKEKGDIPEGYSVSREKKERFSLILESASTNQTSMYLCASRTGALSGANVLTFGAGSRLTVL.

This clone appeared a single time. V is TRBV7-2 and J is TRBJ1-6, with 9 bases fitting TRBD1. CDR3 length equals 14 residues. J gave up 10 bases and V 5 bases, and 6 bases lay outside the gene matches. The V gene's germline CDR1 is SGHTA and CDR2 FQGNSA. CDR3 sequence reads: CASSPGQGGSPLHF. The CDR3 nucleotides are TGTGCCAGCAGCCCGGGACAGGGAGGATCACCCCTCCACTTT. The full variable domain, in which reference TRBV7-2 and TRBJ1-6 provide the parts outside the CDR3, is GAGVSQSPSNKVTEKGKDVELRCDPISGHTALYWYRQSLGQGLEFLIYFQGNSAPDKSGLPSDRFSAERTGGSVSTLTIQRTQQEDSAVYLCASSPGQGGSPLHFGNGTRLTVT.

The V and J genes are TRBV5-1 and TRBJ1-2; TRBD1 agrees at 7 bases. Germline CDR1 SGHRS, CDR2 YFSETQ. V gave up 6 bases and J gave up 8 bases; unmatched junction bases: 7. The CDR3 extends over 12 amino acids. CDR3 residues: CASTTGSEGYTF. The CDR3 nucleotides are TGCGCCAGCACGACAGGGTCAGAAGGCTACACCTTC. The complete variable domain, with remaining parts taken from reference TRBV5-1 and TRBJ1-2, reads KAGVTQTPRYLIKTRGQQVTLSCSPISGHRSVSWYQQTPGQGLQFLFEYFSETQRNKGNFPGRFSGRQFSNSRSEMNVSTLELGDSALYLCASTTGSEGYTFGSGTRLTVV.

The CDR3 region is CASRGLGTQYF. Written as DNA, the CDR3 is TGTGCCAGCAGGGGACTGGGGACCCAGTACTTC. The chain is built from TRBV27 and TRBJ2-5; the D gene is possibly TRBD2 (6 bases). From germline, CDR1 is MNHEY and CDR2 SMNVEV (reference sequence). The CDR3 totals 11 residues. V was pared by 6 bases and J by 7 bases, with 9 bases between.

The chain is built from TRBV29-1 and TRBJ2-3; TRBD2 agrees at 9 bases. Germline assignment: CDR1 SQVTM and CDR2 ANQGSEA. After removal of 3 bases from V and 0 bases from J, the junction contained 16 bases not matched to a gene. The CDR3 covers 19 residues. CDR3 protein: CSVEGGLANRISSTDTQYF. In DNA, the CDR3 is TGCAGCGTTGAGGGGGGACTAGCAAACCGAATTTCTAGCACAGATACGCAGTATTTT.

This chain joins TRBV5-4 and TRBJ2-3; 9 positions agree with TRBD2. Germline loops: CDR1 SGHNT, CDR2 YYREEE (reference sequence). The CDR3 consists of 16 residues. V trimming: 6 bases; J trimming: 2 bases; junction bases outside the gene matches: 10. This CDR3 reads CASNKGLAKTTDTQYF. CDR3 DNA: TGTGCCAGCAACAAGGGACTAGCCAAAACCACAGATACGCAGTATTTT. Supplemented by reference TRBV5-4 and TRBJ2-3, the full variable domain reads ETGVTQSPTHLIKTRGQQVTLRCSSQSGHNTVSWYQQALGQGPQFIFQYYREEENGRGNFPPRFSGLQFPNYSSELNVNALELDDSALYLCASNKGLAKTTDTQYFGPGTRLTVL.

The genes are TRBV5-4 and TRBJ2-5; TRBD2 matches at 7 bases. The germline gives CDR1 SGHNT, CDR2 YYREEE (reference sequence). With 6 bases clipped from V and 4 bases from J, the junction kept 9 bases outside the gene matches. There are 14 residues in the CDR3. Here the CDR3 DNA reads TGTGCCAGCACCTTTTCGGGGGGTGGAGAGACCCAGTACTTC. Translation: CASTFSGGGETQYF.

This chain joins TRBV28 and TRBJ1-2; 9 bases agree with TRBD1. V shed 6 bases, J shed 7 bases, and the junction held 12 bases outside the gene matches. The CDR3 has 15 amino acids. CDR1 and CDR2 (germline): MDHEN, SYDVKM. The CDR3 loop is CASRTPGQGVGGYTF. The CDR3, as DNA: TGTGCCAGCAGAACCCCGGGACAGGGAGTGGGTGGCTACACCTTC.

V is TRBV10-1 and J is TRBJ2-2; D is uncertain. Germline CDR1 and CDR2: WNHNN and SYGVQD (reference sequence). Trimming pared 2 bases from V and 0 bases from J, leaving 7 bases between. This CDR3 has 15 amino acids. The DNA of the CDR3 is TGCGCCAGCAGTGAGGCTACCACGAACACCGGGGAGCTGTTTTTT. This codes for CASSEATTNTGELFF.

As regards this clone: This sample includes further DNA sequences coding for the same CDR3. V and J are TRBV5-1 and TRBJ1-2; D is perhaps TRBD1 (6 bases). Germline CDR1 is SGHRS and CDR2 is YFSETQ. The CDR3 covers 13 residues. Trimming cost V 4 bases and J 8 bases, with 15 bases left between them. The CDR3 spells CASSPTGFEGYTF. The CDR3, as DNA: TGCGCCAGCAGCCCAACAGGGTTCGAAGGCTACACCTTC.

This rearrangement joins TRBV2 to TRBJ2-1, with TRBD2 matching over 11 bases. Germline values: CDR1 SNHLY, CDR2 FYNNEI. V gave up 6 bases and J gave up 9 bases; unmatched junction bases: 10. The CDR3 has 15 residues. The CDR3 DNA follows: TGTGCCAGCAGGCCGGGACTAGCGGAAGCCCCTGAGCAGTTCTTC. This codes for CASRPGLAEAPEQFF.

V gene TRBV5-1 combines with J gene TRBJ2-1; D is ambiguous. The CDR3 runs to 16 residues. The V end lost 4 bases, the J end lost 1 base, and 15 bases lay between the germline ends. The germline V gene encodes CDR1 SGHRS and CDR2 YFSETQ. CDR3 sequence reads: CASSILKAGSYNEQFF. CDR3 coding DNA: TGCGCCAGCAGCATCCTTAAGGCCGGGTCCTACAATGAGCAGTTCTTC.

This clone was counted a single time. The chain carries TRBV27 and TRBJ1-2, with D possibly matching TRBD1 (5 bases). Per germline, CDR1 MNHEY and CDR2 SMNVEV (reference sequence). V lost 5 bases and J lost 8, with 15 bases in between. The CDR3 consists of 13 residues. CDR3 DNA sequence: TGTGCCAGCAGTCACCGCGGGGCGGACGGCTACACCTTC. It specifies CASSHRGADGYTF.

The chain is built from TRBV5-6 and TRBJ2-7, with a tentative D call TRBD1 (6 bases). Per the germline V gene, CDR1 is SGHDT and CDR2 is YYEEEE. The CDR3 is 14 amino acids. Trimming pared 1 base from V and 3 bases from J, leaving 11 bases between. The DNA for the CDR3 is TGTGCCAGCAGCTTGTCCAGGGGTAACTACGAGCAGTACTTC. It translates to CASSLSRGNYEQYF. The full variable domain, its missing parts supplied by reference TRBV5-6 and TRBJ2-7, is DAGVTQSPTHLIKTRGQQVTLRCSPKSGHDTVSWYQQALGQGPQFIFQYYEEEERQRGNFPDRFSGHQFPNYSSELNVNALLLGDSALYLCASSLSRGNYEQYFGPGTRLTVT.

This clone has just one count. The rearrangement links TRBV5-1 to TRBJ2-2; D is possibly TRBD2 (5 bases). With 1 base removed from V and 2 bases from J, the gap between germline ends came to 12 bases. Germline CDR1 and CDR2: SGHRS and YFSETQ. The CDR3 runs to 16 residues. The DNA for the CDR3 is TGCGCCAGCAGCTTGTGGGGAGTTCTCAACACCGGGGAGCTGTTTTTT. Amino acid sequence: CASSLWGVLNTGELFF. Full variable domain (missing parts from reference TRBV5-1 and TRBJ2-2): KAGVTQTPRYLIKTRGQQVTLSCSPISGHRSVSWYQQTPGQGLQFLFEYFSETQRNKGNFPGRFSGRQFSNSRSEMNVSTLELGDSALYLCASSLWGVLNTGELFFGEGSRLTVL.

This clone was seen more than once but under ten times. V and J are TRBV25-1 and TRBJ2-3, with D possibly being TRBD2 (6 bases). CDR3 length: 13 residues. Trimming removed 7 bases at V and 1 base at J, with 9 bases between. Looked up from germline, CDR1 is MGHDK and CDR2 is SYGVNS. The CDR3 loop reads CASTRLGTDTQYF. Here the CDR3 DNA reads TGTGCCAGCACCAGACTAGGCACAGATACGCAGTATTTT.

The rearrangement joins TRBV10-3 to TRBJ1-6; D possibly corresponds to TRBD1 (5 bases). Trimming stripped 4 bases from V and 10 bases from J, with 11 bases between. The germline gives CDR1 ENHRY, CDR2 SYGVKD. The CDR3 runs 13 residues. Written as DNA, the CDR3 is TGTGCCATCAGTGGGGGGGAGGTCTCACCCCTCCACTTT. Its translation is CAISGGEVSPLHF.

This sequence joins TRBV6-4 and TRBJ2-2; TRBD2 matches at 7 bases. This CDR3 contains 16 residues. The germline V gene encodes CDR1 MRHNA and CDR2 SNTAGT. The ends lost 3 bases at V and 4 bases at J; junction bases unmatched: 8. For the CDR3, the DNA is TGTGCCAGCAGTGAGTGGCGGGAGTACGGCACCGGGGAGCTGTTTTTT. This codes for CASSEWREYGTGELFF.